This entry features one T cell receptor (beta chain) sequence. In the source study's methods: Estimated nucleated cell counts came from reference gene primer amplification. Assay used: immunoSEQ multiplex PCR; TCRdb lists only in-frame clones, some missing. Clone size and the V and J calls come from that table; the DNA yielded D and trimming. Of about 250,000 clones in the sample, under 90% were seen once. The data originate from a study of blood T cell repertoires in COVID-19. The cohort comprised adults aged roughly 18 to 90 years residing in 20 to 25 US areas. Participants' own reports of clinical history determined their cohort assignment. This CDR3 spans 12 amino acids. Germline CDR1 and CDR2: SNHLY and FYNNEI. V lost 6 bases to trimming and J lost 1 base, with 6 bases between them.

The source is a man aged 40-50 years who had recovered from COVID-19. The V gene is TRBV2, the J gene TRBJ1-1; the D gene is possibly TRBD1 (6 bases). Sequencing was performed on PBMCs or T cells enriched from blood (not recorded which). The CDR3 region has the DNA TGTGCCAGCAGGGGACAGAACACTGAAGCTTTCTTT. Its protein product is CASRGQNTEAFF. The variable domain in full, completed from reference TRBV2 and TRBJ1-1, reads EPEVTQTPSHQVTQMGQEVILRCVPISNHLYFYWYRQILGQKVEFLVSFYNNEISEKSEIFDDQFSVERPDGSNFTLKIRSTKLEDSAMYFCASRGQNTEAFFGQGTRLTVV.